The clone carrying this T cell receptor (beta chain) is a singleton in its sample. Its antigen remains unidentified. This entry belongs to a study of T cell responses to AZD1222 COVID-19 vaccine. The study's findings and limits: With two AZD1222 doses given, Spike-specific TCR breadth and depth both rose. Epitopes outside B.1.351 and B.1.1.7 mutated regions reportedly drew nearly half of spike TCRs. The donors showed a predominance of white British ancestry and of females, with possible underestimation of clonal diversity. The number of AZD1222 recipients seropositive at baseline was only five to seven.

V lost 4 bases and J lost 3; bases outside the gene matches: 3. Germline V gene data show CDR1 as MNHEY and CDR2 as SMNVEV (reference sequence). The length of the CDR3 is 14 residues. This table comes from immunoSEQ multiplex PCR, and its TCRdb copy is limited to in-frame clones, with some not included. The table lists roughly 140,000 clones, 80% to 95% of them singletons. The sequenced sample was peripheral blood, obtained 28 days after the second AZD1222 dose. This chain uses TRBV27 with TRBJ2-7; 10 bases line up with TRBD2. This TCR derives from an adult who received the AZD1222 COVID-19 vaccine. CDR3 residues: CASSWTSGHYEQYF. DNA for the CDR3: TGTGCCAGCAGTTGGACTAGCGGACACTACGAGCAGTACTTC.